The 25 T cell receptor beta chains below were found in one sample sequenced in a study of blood T cell repertoires in COVID-19. Repertoires were generated with immunoSEQ multiplex PCR, while TCRdb's copy carries only in-frame clones and drops some. Of around 150,000 clones in the sample, approximately 78% were seen once. Sample: peripheral blood. Receptors were obtained from a human donor in a cohort sampled during active COVID-19.

The sample holds one count of this clone. This chain uses TRBV30 with TRBJ2-1; no clear D. V lost 8 bases and J 7 bases, leaving 12 bases between the germline ends. Germline loops: CDR1 GTSNPN, CDR2 SVGIG (reference sequence). CDR3 length equals 11 residues. CDR3 coding DNA: TGTGCCCGCTCGACTCGGAATGAGCAGTTCTTC. Residues: CARSTRNEQFF.

The rearrangement joins TRBV7-9 to TRBJ1-1, with TRBD1 as a possible D gene (5 bases). There are 14 residues in the CDR3. Germline CDR1 reads SEHNR; CDR2 reads FQNEAQ (reference sequence). With 5 bases removed from V and 3 bases from J, the gap between germline ends came to 13 bases. The CDR3 DNA is TGTGCCAGCAGCCGATCTTGGGGGGACACTGAAGCTTTCTTT. It specifies CASSRSWGDTEAFF.

This CDR3 reads CASSDGGGGPYEQYF. As DNA, the CDR3 is TGCGCCAGCAGCGACGGCGGGGGAGGGCCTTACGAGCAGTACTTC. V and J are TRBV10-2 and TRBJ2-7; 7 bases align to TRBD2. Germline values: CDR1 WSHSY, CDR2 SAAADI. Trimming at V came to 6 bases and at J to 4 bases, leaving 12 bases not matched to a gene. This CDR3 is built from 15 residues.

This clone occurred a few times. The chain recombines TRBV28 with TRBJ2-3; possibly TRBD1 for D (6 bases). Trimming took off 5 bases at V and 2 bases at J, with 11 bases between the two ends. The length of the CDR3 is 14 residues. The germline V gene has CDR1 MDHEN and CDR2 SYDVKM. Here the CDR3 DNA reads TGTGCCAGCAGTCTGAGGGGGTTCACAGATACGCAGTATTTT. Translation: CASSLRGFTDTQYF.

This clone was counted a few times. V gene TRBV6-6 combines with J gene TRBJ1-1; 8 nucleotides agree with TRBD1. This CDR3 has 15 residues. Germline CDR1 reads MNHNY; CDR2 reads SVGAGI (reference sequence). The V segment lost 5 bases and the J segment 3 bases; nucleotides outside the gene matches: 8. The CDR3 spells CASSTGGTGDTEAFF. DNA of the CDR3: TGTGCCAGCAGTACAGGGGGTACGGGGGACACTGAAGCTTTCTTT.

This chain uses TRBV2 with TRBJ2-1, with TRBD2 matching over 13 bases. Germline CDR1 and CDR2: SNHLY and FYNNEI. The CDR3 length is 14 residues. J was trimmed by 12 bases and V by 6 bases; bases with no gene match: 8. The CDR3 here is CASSAGTSGMGQFF. The CDR3 nucleotides are TGTGCCAGCAGCGCCGGGACTAGCGGGATGGGGCAGTTCTTC.

The chain employs TRBV18 and TRBJ1-4, with unresolved D. The CDR3 is made up of 13 amino acids. V lost 2 bases, J lost 4 bases, and 5 bases lay in between. CDR1 is KGHSH, CDR2 LQKENI, per germline. The CDR3 coding sequence is TGTGCCAGCTCACCAGGCATTAATGAAAAACTGTTTTTT. This translates into CASSPGINEKLFF.

This clone has a handful of counts. This sequence joins TRBV6-6 and TRBJ2-2; 8 nucleotides line up with TRBD2. Germline V CDR1 and CDR2: MNHNY, SVGAGI (reference sequence). V lost 6 bases and J lost 7; bases outside the gene matches: 7. CDR3 length: 14 amino acids. The CDR3 protein is CASSLSGNGGELFF. CDR3 DNA sequence: TGTGCCAGCAGCCTTAGCGGGAACGGCGGGGAGCTGTTTTTT.

The chain links TRBV19 to TRBJ2-1; maybe TRBD1 (5 bases). Between the trimmed V and J ends, which lost 6 bases and 2 bases, there was a span of 14 bases. The CDR3 totals 15 residues. CDR1 is LNHDA and CDR2 is SQIVND in the germline V gene (reference sequence). Written as DNA, the CDR3 is TGTGCCAGTAGCCCCGCGGCCAGGGCCTACAATGAGCAGTTCTTC. Protein sequence: CASSPAARAYNEQFF. The full variable domain, in which reference TRBV19 and TRBJ2-1 provide the parts outside the CDR3, is DGGITQSPKYLFRKEGQNVTLSCEQNLNHDAMYWYRQDPGQGLRLIYYSQIVNDFQKGDIAEGYSVSREKKESFPLTVTSAQKNPTAFYLCASSPAARAYNEQFFGPGTRLTVL.

The rearrangement uses TRBV5-1 and TRBJ2-7, with TRBD1 matching 8 bases. The junction had 5 bases not matched to a gene; V was cut back by 3 bases and J by 3 bases. CDR3 length: 14 amino acids. Germline loops: CDR1 SGHRS, CDR2 YFSETQ. The CDR3 DNA follows: TGCGCCAGCAGCTCCTACAGGGGGTACTACGAGCAGTACTTC. It specifies CASSSYRGYYEQYF.

J is TRBJ1-2 and V is TRBV7-2; D is possibly TRBD1 (5 bases). Looked up from germline, CDR1 is SGHTA and CDR2 is FQGNSA. The CDR3 consists of 11 residues. CDR3 in amino acids: CGIGRRDGYTF. The CDR3, as DNA: TGTGGGATCGGGCGGCGGGACGGCTACACCTTC.

The chain uses TRBV7-2 and TRBJ2-3; 9 nucleotides align to TRBD1. CDR1 SGHTA and CDR2 FQGNSA come from the germline V gene. Trimming at V came to 5 bases and at J to 4 bases, leaving 4 bases not matched to a gene. The CDR3 is 14 amino acids. The CDR3 loop is CASSRDRVADTQYF. The CDR3 DNA follows: TGTGCCAGCAGCCGGGACAGGGTTGCAGATACGCAGTATTTT. Drawing the rest from reference TRBV7-2 and TRBJ2-3, the complete variable domain is GAGVSQSPSNKVTEKGKDVELRCDPISGHTALYWYRQSLGQGLEFLIYFQGNSAPDKSGLPSDRFSAERTGGSVSTLTIQRTQQEDSAVYLCASSRDRVADTQYFGPGTRLTVL.

The V call is TRBV19, the J call TRBJ2-6, with a tentative D call TRBD2 (6 bases). Germline CDR1 is LNHDA and CDR2 is SQIVND (reference sequence). Trimming stripped 7 bases from V and 0 bases from J, with 10 bases between. CDR3 length: 15 residues. As DNA, the CDR3 is TGTGCCAGTAAGGAGGGTGCCTCTGGGGCCAACGTCCTGACTTTC. This translates into CASKEGASGANVLTF.

This clone was observed once. The chain combines TRBV2 with TRBJ1-1; D is possibly TRBD1 (5 bases). CDR3 length: 13 amino acids. In germline, CDR1 is SNHLY, CDR2 FYNNEI. The germline V and J ends were trimmed by 4 bases and 3 bases, with 9 bases remaining between them. The CDR3 loop reads CASSGQSDTEAFF. The CDR3 coding sequence is TGTGCCAGCAGTGGACAGAGTGACACTGAAGCTTTCTTT.

This chain uses TRBV11-2 with TRBJ2-3; D is undetermined. V gave up 0 bases and J gave up 6 bases, with 7 bases separating them. There are 13 residues in the CDR3. The germline CDR1 and CDR2 sequences are SGHAT and FQNNGV. CDR3 amino acids: CASSLERRDTQYF. The CDR3 DNA sequence: TGTGCCAGCAGCTTAGAGAGGCGGGATACGCAGTATTTT.

The chain recombines TRBV3-1 (or the pseudogene TRBV3-2) with TRBJ2-2; 8 bases map to TRBD2. CDR1 LGHDT and CDR2 YNNKEL come from the germline V gene (reference sequence). The length of the CDR3 is 14 residues. Unmatched junction bases numbered 6, after V lost 4 bases and J lost 8 bases. CDR3 sequence (DNA): TGTGCCAGCAGCCGCGGGACTAGGCGTGGGGAGCTGTTTTTT. Its translation is CASSRGTRRGELFF.

V usage is TRBV7-2 and J usage is TRBJ2-1; 12 positions match TRBD2. Germline CDR1 SGHTA, CDR2 FQGNSA. J gave up 7 bases and V 6 bases, and 7 bases lay outside the gene matches. CDR3 length equals 15 residues. The CDR3 DNA follows: TGTGCCAGCAGGGAGACTAGCGGGAGCGCGAATGAGCAGTTCTTC. It is translated as CASRETSGSANEQFF.

The chain links TRBV9 to TRBJ1-1; D is uncertain. Trimming stripped 0 bases from V and 4 bases from J, with 7 bases between. The CDR3 sequence is 13 residues long. Germline V CDR1 and CDR2: SGDLS, YYNGEE. This chain's CDR3 is CASSVDGSTEAFF. Here the CDR3 DNA reads TGTGCCAGCAGCGTAGACGGGAGCACTGAAGCTTTCTTT.

This chain uses TRBV15 with TRBJ2-7; 12 bases map to TRBD2. The CDR3 sequence is 17 residues long. V lost 2 bases to trimming and J lost 2 bases; unmatched junction nucleotides: 7. Germline loops: CDR1 LNHNV, CDR2 YYDKDF (reference sequence). As DNA, the CDR3 is TGTGCCACCAGCAGACGGACTAGCGGGACGATAACCTACGAGCAGTACTTC. This translates into CATSRRTSGTITYEQYF.

The CDR3 region has the DNA TGTGCCAGCAGCCAGGACTCTGGGGGCGCGGAGACCCAGTACTTC. This gives the protein CASSQDSGGAETQYF. The J gene is TRBJ2-5, the V gene TRBV7-9, with D possibly TRBD1 on 6 matching bases. The V end lost 5 bases, the J end lost 5 bases, and 18 bases lay between the germline ends. Germline values: CDR1 SEHNR, CDR2 FQNEAQ (reference sequence). The CDR3 totals 15 residues.

The chain has TRBV2 and TRBJ2-3; 9 positions match TRBD2. The V gene end was trimmed by 6 bases and the J gene end by 0 bases; junction bases not matched to a gene: 10. This CDR3 is 17 amino acids long. Germline CDR1 reads SNHLY; CDR2 reads FYNNEI. In DNA form, the CDR3 reads TGTGCCAGCAGAGCTCTAAGGACTAGCGTTAGCACAGATACGCAGTATTTT. Its protein product is CASRALRTSVSTDTQYF.

The V and J genes are TRBV5-1 and TRBJ2-2; no clear D. This CDR3 region has 14 residues. Trimming removed 0 bases from V and 6 bases from J, with 9 bases in between. The germline gives CDR1 SGHRS, CDR2 YFSETQ. Written as DNA, the CDR3 is TGCGCCAGCAGCTTGGGCCTGGCGGCCGGGGAGCTGTTTTTT. This sequence encodes CASSLGLAAGELFF.

The chain uses TRBV19 and TRBJ1-3, with TRBD1 matching 10 bases. Looked up from germline, CDR1 is LNHDA and CDR2 is SQIVND (reference sequence). The CDR3 loop spans 14 amino acids. V trimming: 7 bases; J trimming: 6 bases; junction bases outside the gene matches: 6. CDR3 in amino acids: CASIPGQGKNTIYF. The CDR3 DNA reads TGTGCCAGTATTCCGGGACAGGGGAAAAACACCATATATTTT.

The chain combines TRBV19 with TRBJ1-2; D remains ambiguous. Per germline, CDR1 LNHDA and CDR2 SQIVND (reference sequence). V lost 7 bases and J lost 6, with 6 bases in between. This CDR3 has 10 residues. The CDR3 loop is CASNTDGYTF. The CDR3 nucleotides read TGTGCCAGTAACACCGATGGCTACACCTTC.

This clone showed up just once. The rearrangement links TRBV5-4 to TRBJ2-1; perhaps TRBD2 as D (6 bases). CDR1 is SGHNT, CDR2 YYREEE, per germline (reference sequence). The germline V and J ends were trimmed by 3 bases and 3 bases, with 10 bases remaining between them. This CDR3 has 14 residues. In DNA form, the CDR3 reads TGTGCCAGCAGCTGGCCGGGGGTCTACAATGAGCAGTTCTTC. This encodes CASSWPGVYNEQFF. Variable domain in full (rest from reference TRBV5-4 and TRBJ2-1): ETGVTQSPTHLIKTRGQQVTLRCSSQSGHNTVSWYQQALGQGPQFIFQYYREEENGRGNFPPRFSGLQFPNYSSELNVNALELDDSALYLCASSWPGVYNEQFFGPGTRLTVL.